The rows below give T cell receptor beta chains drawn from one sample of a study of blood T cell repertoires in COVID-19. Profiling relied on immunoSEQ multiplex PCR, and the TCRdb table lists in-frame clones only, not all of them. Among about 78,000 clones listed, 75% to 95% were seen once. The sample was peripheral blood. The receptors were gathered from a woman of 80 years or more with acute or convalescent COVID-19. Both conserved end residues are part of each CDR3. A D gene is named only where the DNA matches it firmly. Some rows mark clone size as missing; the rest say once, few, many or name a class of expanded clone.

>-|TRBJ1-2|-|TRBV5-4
CASSPDRTVYGYTF
TGTGCCAGCAGCCCGGACAGAACAGTCTATGGCTACACCTTC
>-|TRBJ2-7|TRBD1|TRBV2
CAGNQGAYEQYF
TGTGCCGGGAACCAGGGGGCCTACGAGCAGTACTTC
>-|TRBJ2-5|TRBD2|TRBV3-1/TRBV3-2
CASSSTSAATQYF
TGTGCCAGCAGCTCGACTAGCGCGGCGACCCAGTACTTC
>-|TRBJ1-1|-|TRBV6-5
CASTQGRNTEAFF
TGTGCCAGCACTCAGGGTAGGAACACTGAAGCTTTCTTT
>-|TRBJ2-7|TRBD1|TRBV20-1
CSASNLGTVTF
TGCAGTGCGTCAAATCTCGGGACAGTGACCTTC
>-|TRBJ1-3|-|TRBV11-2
CASSLGLLSGNTIYF
TGTGCCAGCAGCTTAGGACTCCTCTCTGGAAACACCATATATTTT
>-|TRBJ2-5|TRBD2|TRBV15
CATSPGLARETQYF
TGTGCCACCAGTCCGGGACTAGCGCGGGAGACCCAGTACTTC
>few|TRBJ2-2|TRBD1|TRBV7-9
CASSFRTGGVGELFF
TGTGCCAGCAGCTTTCGGACAGGGGGCGTCGGGGAGCTGTTTTTT
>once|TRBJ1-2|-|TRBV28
CASSGNYGYTF
TGTGCCAGCAGCGGTAACTATGGCTACACCTTC
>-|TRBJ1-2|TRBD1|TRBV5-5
CASSQQGFYGYTF
TGTGCCAGCAGCCAACAGGGGTTCTATGGCTACACCTTC
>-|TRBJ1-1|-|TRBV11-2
CASSPVGVKNTEAFF
TGTGCCAGCAGCCCGGTAGGGGTCAAGAACACTGAAGCTTTCTTT
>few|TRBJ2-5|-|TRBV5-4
CASSLGGTQETQYF
TGTGCCAGCAGCTTGGGGGGCACCCAAGAGACCCAGTACTTC
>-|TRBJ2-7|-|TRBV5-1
CASSSRVPYEQYF
TGCGCCAGCAGCTCCAGGGTCCCCTACGAGCAGTACTTC
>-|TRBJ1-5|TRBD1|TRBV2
CASRVDRDQPQHF
TGTGCCAGCAGAGTCGACAGGGACCAGCCCCAGCATTTT
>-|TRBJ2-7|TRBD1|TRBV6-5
CATRTGRYEQYF
TGTGCCACCAGGACAGGGAGGTACGAGCAGTACTTC
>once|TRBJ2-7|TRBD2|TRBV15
CATSREGLAGAYEQYF
TGTGCCACCAGCAGAGAGGGGCTAGCGGGAGCTTACGAGCAGTACTTC
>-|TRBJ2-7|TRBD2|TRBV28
CASRTSGGTYEQYF
TGTGCCAGCAGGACTAGCGGAGGGACCTACGAGCAGTACTTC